Below are 10 T cell receptor beta chains sequenced from a single sample in a study of cytomegalovirus exposure and HLA in healthy donors. Primers for the PCR totalled 60 Vbeta and 13 Jbeta. Repertoires were generated with immunoSEQ multiplex PCR, while TCRdb's copy carries only in-frame clones and drops some. The table shows over 110,000 clones, with approximately 78% occurring only once. The sample comprised PBMCs. Source of these receptors: a woman in her forties in good health and CMV-seropositive.

This chain connects TRBV2 to TRBJ2-2; tentative D call: TRBD1 (6 bases). Germline V gives CDR1 SNHLY, CDR2 FYNNEI. Trimming stripped 5 bases from V and 11 bases from J, with 12 bases between. The CDR3 length is 12 residues. As DNA, the CDR3 is TGTGCCAGCAGTCTACAGGGTATAGAGCTGTTTTTT. Residues: CASSLQGIELFF.

This sequence joins TRBV2 and TRBJ2-3, with 8 bases fitting TRBD2. V shed 6 bases and J 0 bases; nucleotides not matched to a gene: 2. The CDR3 is made up of 14 amino acids. Germline V CDR1 and CDR2: SNHLY, FYNNEI. The CDR3 sequence is CASRLAESTDTQYF. CDR3 DNA sequence: TGTGCCAGCAGACTAGCGGAGAGCACAGATACGCAGTATTTT.

The chain carries TRBV7-9 and TRBJ2-2; TRBD1 aligns across 7 bases. The CDR3 is 15 amino acids. Germline V gene sequence: CDR1 SEHNR, CDR2 FQNEAQ (reference sequence). Trimming cost V 5 bases and J 5 bases; bases outside gene matches: 8. The CDR3 is CASSARQGQTGELFF. The CDR3 nucleotides read TGTGCCAGCAGCGCTCGACAGGGTCAAACCGGGGAGCTGTTTTTT. Drawing the rest from reference TRBV7-9 and TRBJ2-2, the complete variable domain is DTGVSQNPRHKITKRGQNVTFRCDPISEHNRLYWYRQTLGQGPEFLTYFQNEAQLEKSRLLSDRFSAERPKGSFSTLEIQRTEQGDSAMYLCASSARQGQTGELFFGEGSRLTVL.

J is TRBJ2-3 and V is TRBV6-5; D is perhaps TRBD1 (5 bases). The CDR3 extends over 15 amino acids. The V gene lost 4 bases and the J gene lost 1 base, with 12 bases spanning the gap. CDR1 MNHEY and CDR2 SVGAGI come from the germline V gene. The chain's CDR3 is CASSFSQDGTDTQYF. Written as DNA, the CDR3 is TGTGCCAGCAGTTTCTCACAGGACGGCACAGATACGCAGTATTTT.

This chain connects TRBV5-1 to TRBJ2-1; D remains unclear. The CDR3 extends over 15 amino acids. Trimming took 0 bases from V and 0 from J, leaving 7 bases between them. From germline, CDR1 is SGHRS and CDR2 YFSETQ. DNA of the CDR3: TGCGCCAGCAGCTTGGCGGCTAGCTCCTACAATGAGCAGTTCTTC. Translating it yields CASSLAASSYNEQFF.

This chain connects TRBV30 to TRBJ1-5; tentatively, D is TRBD1 (5 bases). Germline V gives CDR1 GTSNPN, CDR2 SVGIG (reference sequence). V was trimmed by 5 bases and J by 3 bases, leaving 11 bases between them. The CDR3 has 13 amino acids. CDR3 bases: TGTGCCTGGTCTAGGGGTTTCAATCAGCCCCAGCATTTT. Its translation: CAWSRGFNQPQHF. Based on the CDR3 plus reference TRBV30 and TRBJ1-5, the full variable domain is SQTIHQWPATLVQPVGSPLSLECTVEGTSNPNLYWYRQAAGRGLQLLFYSVGIGQISSEVPQNLSASRPQDRQFILSSKKLLLSDSGFYLCAWSRGFNQPQHFGDGTRLSIL.

Only one count was recorded for this clone. This chain connects TRBV5-1 to TRBJ2-5, with D perhaps matching TRBD2 (6 bases). V lost 4 bases, J lost 1 base, and 11 bases lay in between. Germline values: CDR1 SGHRS, CDR2 YFSETQ. The CDR3 runs 14 residues. The CDR3 nucleotides read TGCGCCAGCAGCCTATGGGACTCCCAAGAGACCCAGTACTTC. Translated, it gives CASSLWDSQETQYF. Variable domain in full (rest from reference TRBV5-1 and TRBJ2-5): KAGVTQTPRYLIKTRGQQVTLSCSPISGHRSVSWYQQTPGQGLQFLFEYFSETQRNKGNFPGRFSGRQFSNSRSEMNVSTLELGDSALYLCASSLWDSQETQYFGPGTRLLVL.

The chain employs TRBV28 and TRBJ2-5, with D unresolved. The CDR3 has 13 amino acids. The V gene lost 4 bases and the J gene lost 4 bases, with 10 bases spanning the gap. Germline V gene sequence: CDR1 MDHEN, CDR2 SYDVKM. CDR3 region: CASSYTRRETQYF. The CDR3, as DNA: TGTGCCAGCAGTTACACGAGGAGAGAGACCCAGTACTTC.

The chain is built from TRBV11-3 and TRBJ1-1; TRBD1 agrees at 7 bases. Per the germline V gene, CDR1 is SGHNT and CDR2 is YENEEA. Trimming at V came to 5 bases and at J to 5 bases, leaving 11 bases not matched to a gene. This CDR3 contains 15 residues. DNA for the CDR3: TGTGCCAGCAGCCCCCCGACAGGGTCTAGGACTGAAGCTTTCTTT. Translation gives CASSPPTGSRTEAFF.

The chain joins TRBV10-3 to TRBJ2-1; TRBD1 is a possible D gene (7 bases). The CDR3 runs to 13 residues. V was cut by 7 bases and J by 7 bases, with 14 bases left in between. Germline CDR1 and CDR2: ENHRY and SYGVKD. The CDR3 protein is CAITTTGRNEQFF. CDR3 in DNA: TGTGCCATCACTACGACAGGGAGGAATGAGCAGTTCTTC.